These T cell receptor beta chains were read from a single sample in a study of memory CD4+ T cells and cytomegalovirus serostatus. Sequencing was performed with immunoSEQ multiplex PCR; in TCRdb, only in-frame clones are kept and a portion is missing. The sample lists roughly 67,000 clones; 60% to 85% were seen once. The sequenced sample was memory CD4+ T cells from blood. The receptors originated from an adult in good health and CMV-seropositive. Each CDR3 is given with its conserved first and last residue. D genes are given only for firm matches. Clone size appears in some rows only: once, few, many, or a class for an expanded clone.

cdr3_nt | cdr3_aa | clone_size | d_call | j_call | v_call
TGTGCCACCAGCCCTGTGGGGGGTCCTAAGGGCTACACCTTC | CATSPVGGPKGYTF | NA | NA | TRBJ1-2 | TRBV15
TGTGCCAGCAGCCGTCAACCGGGACAGGGCACTGAAGCTTTCTTT | CASSRQPGQGTEAFF | once | TRBD1 | TRBJ1-1 | TRBV6-5
TGTGCCAGCAGCACGATGGACAGGGGAAAGCTGTTTTTT | CASSTMDRGKLFF | NA | TRBD1 | TRBJ2-2 | TRBV5-4
TGTGCCAGCAGCCAGGCTGGGGGTACTGAAAAACTGTTTTTT | CASSQAGGTEKLFF | once | NA | TRBJ1-4 | TRBV7-9
TGTGCCAGCCTAACAGGGGAGAACACTGAAGCTTTCTTT | CASLTGENTEAFF | NA | TRBD1 | TRBJ1-1 | TRBV28
TGTGCCAGCAGTGAAGCGCTTAGGGCCCGAGACACCCAAGATAGTGGGGCCAACGTCCTGACTTTC | CASSEALRARDTQDSGANVLTF | NA | NA | TRBJ2-6 | TRBV2
TGTGCCAGCAGTCCTAACGGACAGGGGGTCGAGCAGTACTTC | CASSPNGQGVEQYF | NA | TRBD1 | TRBJ2-7 | TRBV27
TGTGCCAGCAGCCCCTCCAGGAGCTCCTACGAGCAGTACTTC | CASSPSRSSYEQYF | NA | NA | TRBJ2-7 | TRBV5-4
TGTGCCTGGAGATCCCGGGCTGAAGCTTTCTTT | CAWRSRAEAFF | few | NA | TRBJ1-1 | TRBV30
TGCAGCGGTAAGGTAGCGGGAGAGGGCGAGCAGTTCTTC | CSGKVAGEGEQFF | NA | TRBD2 | TRBJ2-1 | TRBV29-1
TGTGCCAGCAGAAAATGGACAGGGTTTGGCACAGATACGCAGTATTTT | CASRKWTGFGTDTQYF | NA | TRBD1 | TRBJ2-3 | TRBV11-2
TGTGCCAGCAGTTTACATGGAGGCTATGGCTACACCTTC | CASSLHGGYGYTF | few | NA | TRBJ1-2 | TRBV28
TGTGCCTGGAGTAGACTAGCGGGGGGGCCCGGGGAGCTGTTTTTT | CAWSRLAGGPGELFF | NA | TRBD2 | TRBJ2-2 | TRBV30
TGTGCCAGCAGCTACAACAGGGGAAACATGAACACTGAAGCTTTCTTT | CASSYNRGNMNTEAFF | NA | TRBD1 | TRBJ1-1 | TRBV7-2
TGTGCCATCAGTGTAGAACGGGGGGGCGGGATTGAGCAGTTCTTC | CAISVERGGGIEQFF | NA | TRBD2 | TRBJ2-1 | TRBV10-3
TGTGCCAGCAGGGCCCGGGGCTCCACGAACGAGCAGTACTTC | CASRARGSTNEQYF | NA | NA | TRBJ2-7 | TRBV2
TGTGCCAGTAGTATAGGCAGGGGATCGAATAATTCACCCCTCCACTTT | CASSIGRGSNNSPLHF | NA | NA | TRBJ1-6 | TRBV19
TGTGCCAGCCAGCCCACGGTTACAGATACGCAGTATTTT | CASQPTVTDTQYF | NA | NA | TRBJ2-3 | TRBV27
TGTGCCAGCAGCCCGAGTTTCACCGGGGAGCTGTTTTTT | CASSPSFTGELFF | NA | NA | TRBJ2-2 | TRBV7-7
TGTGCCAGCAGCCTATCGGGGGCTTTCTTT | CASSLSGAFF | few | NA | TRBJ1-1 | TRBV13
TGTGCCAGCAGCCCAGCTCGGGTGAACACTGAAGCTTTCTTT | CASSPARVNTEAFF | few | NA | TRBJ1-1 | TRBV6-5
TGTGCCAGCAGCTACCCAGCTAACTATGGCTACACCTTC | CASSYPANYGYTF | NA | NA | TRBJ1-2 | TRBV11-1
TGTGCCAGCAGCAAAAGTCGGGGAGTCTATGGCTACACCTTC | CASSKSRGVYGYTF | NA | NA | TRBJ1-2 | TRBV7-2
TGCGCCAGCAGCTTGGACCGTTCCCCCTACAATGAGCAGTTCTTC | CASSLDRSPYNEQFF | NA | NA | TRBJ2-1 | TRBV5-1
TGTGCCAGCAGCACCGGACAGCTCGGGGAGCAGTACTTC | CASSTGQLGEQYF | NA | NA | TRBJ2-7 | TRBV7-6
TGCGCCAGCACACGAAACGGGAACACTGAAGCTTTCTTT | CASTRNGNTEAFF | once | NA | TRBJ1-1 | TRBV5-1
TGTGCCAGCAGTGAGTCGCCGACAGGTTCCCAGTGGACCCAGTACTTC | CASSESPTGSQWTQYF | NA | NA | TRBJ2-5 | TRBV6-1
TGTGCCAGCAGATACCGGGACAGAGACTACGAGCAGTACTTC | CASRYRDRDYEQYF | NA | TRBD1 | TRBJ2-7 | TRBV2
TGTGCCTGGAATAACAATGAGCGCTACGAGCAGTACTTC | CAWNNNERYEQYF | NA | NA | TRBJ2-7 | TRBV30
TGTGCCAGCAGCTTAAAGGGCTCCTATGGCTACACCTTC | CASSLKGSYGYTF | NA | NA | TRBJ1-2 | TRBV7-8
TGTGCCAGCAGCGCCAGAGCGACTAGCGGGGGGGCCCTCTACGAGCAGTACTTC | CASSARATSGGALYEQYF | NA | TRBD2 | TRBJ2-7 | TRBV7-6
TGTGCCAGCAGCTTGGGACGGAGCACAGATACGCAGTATTTT | CASSLGRSTDTQYF | NA | NA | TRBJ2-3 | TRBV11-3
TGTGCCAGCAGCGTGTCTAGCGGGGGCGACCAAAACATTCAGTACTTC | CASSVSSGGDQNIQYF | NA | TRBD2 | TRBJ2-4 | TRBV7-9
TGTGCCTGGAAAGATAAACGGACAGGGGGCGTAGAGACCCAGTACTTC | CAWKDKRTGGVETQYF | NA | TRBD1 | TRBJ2-5 | TRBV30
TGTGCCAGTGATACGACAGGACTCAGCTCTGGAAACACCATATATTTT | CASDTTGLSSGNTIYF | few | NA | TRBJ1-3 | TRBV19
TGTGCCAGCAGCCCGGGACAGGAGACCAATTTAGAGACCCAGTACTTC | CASSPGQETNLETQYF | NA | TRBD1 | TRBJ2-5 | TRBV9
TGTGCCAGCAGCTTAGCAGGGGGCACAGATACGCAGTATTTT | CASSLAGGTDTQYF | NA | NA | TRBJ2-3 | TRBV7-2
TGCGCCAGCAGCTTGGAGGGGACAGTCACAGATACGCAGTATTTT | CASSLEGTVTDTQYF | NA | TRBD1 | TRBJ2-3 | TRBV5-1
TGTGCCAGCAGTAAAACGGAGTGGCGGGGGGGCCGAGGTACGCAGTATTTT | CASSKTEWRGGRGTQYF | once | TRBD2 | TRBJ2-3 | TRBV28
TGTGCCAGCAGTGATAGCAGGACGTCCGCTGGCTACACCTTC | CASSDSRTSAGYTF | NA | NA | TRBJ1-2 | TRBV6-1
TGTGCCAGCACCTCCGAGGGTAGCTACGAGCAGTACTTC | CASTSEGSYEQYF | NA | NA | TRBJ2-7 | TRBV6-5
TGTGCAACAGGGGCAGGGGGCTACGAGCAGTACTTC | CATGAGGYEQYF | NA | TRBD1 | TRBJ2-7 | TRBV7-9
TGTGCCAGCAGCCGAAGACAGGGAGTAGGGGCCAACGTCCTGACTTTC | CASSRRQGVGANVLTF | NA | TRBD1 | TRBJ2-6 | TRBV7-9
TGTGCCAGTAGTACTGACAGGGGGCGGTTGGAGACCCAGTACTTC | CASSTDRGRLETQYF | once | TRBD1 | TRBJ2-5 | TRBV19
TGTGCCAGCAGTTTATCGGCTGGCAGAAAATACTCTGGAAACACCATATATTTT | CASSLSAGRKYSGNTIYF | NA | NA | TRBJ1-3 | TRBV28
TGCAGTGCTGTTGAAAATGAGCAGTTCTTC | CSAVENEQFF | NA | NA | TRBJ2-1 | TRBV20-1
TGTGCCAGCAGTGGGACCCAAGGAAACACCATATATTTT | CASSGTQGNTIYF | NA | NA | TRBJ1-3 | TRBV2
TGTGCCAGCAGCTTAACAGCCCTAGCTGCAGGGGCCAACGTCCTGACTTTC | CASSLTALAAGANVLTF | NA | NA | TRBJ2-6 | TRBV7-3
TGTGCCAGCAGTTACTCAGTTGGGGGGCAAGAGACCCAGTACTTC | CASSYSVGGQETQYF | NA | NA | TRBJ2-5 | TRBV6-6
TGCGCCAGCAGCCTCACCGGCCCCGGAGGTATCGCTGGCTACACCTTC | CASSLTGPGGIAGYTF | NA | NA | TRBJ1-2 | TRBV5-1
TGTGCCAGCAGCTCTGTGGCAGATACGCAGTATTTT | CASSSVADTQYF | once | NA | TRBJ2-3 | TRBV7-2
TGTGCCATCAGTGATTACGACAGGAGAAAGGGCACTGAAGCTTTCTTT | CAISDYDRRKGTEAFF | NA | NA | TRBJ1-1 | TRBV10-3
TGTGCCAGCAGTCGGACAGGGGAAGATACGCAGTATTTT | CASSRTGEDTQYF | few | TRBD1 | TRBJ2-3 | TRBV6-5
TGTGCCACCTTTGAGCAGTACTTC | CATFEQYF | few | NA | TRBJ2-7 | TRBV6-1
TGTGCCAGCTCCACAGGGGGCTCTGGAAACACCATATATTTT | CASSTGGSGNTIYF | NA | TRBD1 | TRBJ1-3 | TRBV9